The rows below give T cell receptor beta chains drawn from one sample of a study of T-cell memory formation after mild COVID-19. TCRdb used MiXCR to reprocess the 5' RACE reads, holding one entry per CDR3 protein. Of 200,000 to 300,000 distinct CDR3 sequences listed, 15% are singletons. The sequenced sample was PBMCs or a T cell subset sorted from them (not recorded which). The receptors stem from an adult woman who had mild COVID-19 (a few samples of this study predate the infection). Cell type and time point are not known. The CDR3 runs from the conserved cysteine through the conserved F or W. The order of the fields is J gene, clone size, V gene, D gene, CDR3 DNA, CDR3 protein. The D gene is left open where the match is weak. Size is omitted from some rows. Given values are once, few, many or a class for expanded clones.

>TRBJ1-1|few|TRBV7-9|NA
TGTGCCAGCAGCTTTGGGGAAGGAAACTCTGAAGCTTTCTTT
CASSFGEGNSEAFF
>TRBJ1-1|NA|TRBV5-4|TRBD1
TGTGCCAGCAGCTTGTCAGGGACAGGGCTTCGAACTGAAGCTTTCTTT
CASSLSGTGLRTEAFF
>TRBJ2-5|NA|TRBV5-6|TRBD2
TGTGCCAGCAGCCGTTTAGCGGGGAAAAAAGAGACCCAGTACTTC
CASSRLAGKKETQYF
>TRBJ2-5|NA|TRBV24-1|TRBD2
TGTGCCACCAGTGCCGGGGCGGGAGCAGGGCAAGAGACCCAGTACTTC
CATSAGAGAGQETQYF
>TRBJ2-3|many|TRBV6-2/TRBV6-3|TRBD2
TGTGCCAGCAGTTACGGACTAGTCAGTACGCAGTATTTT
CASSYGLVSTQYF
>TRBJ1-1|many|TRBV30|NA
TGTGCCTGTCGCGGGCCAGGACAAAAATCGACTGAAGCTTTCTTT
CACRGPGQKSTEAFF
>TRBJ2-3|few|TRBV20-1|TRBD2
TGCAGTGCGAGGTCCCTTACTAGCGGGGCAACCACAGATACGCAGTATTTT
CSARSLTSGATTDTQYF
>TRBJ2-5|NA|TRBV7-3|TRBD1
TGTGCCAGCAGCCTAGTAGGGGGCGCGAGGGAGACCCAGTACTTC
CASSLVGGARETQYF
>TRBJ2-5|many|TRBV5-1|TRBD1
TGCGCCAGCAGTTCCCGGGACAGGGGAGAGACCCAGTACTTC
CASSSRDRGETQYF
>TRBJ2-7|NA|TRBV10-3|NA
TGTGCCTTACTGGGACACCCAAGGGACGAGCAGTACTTC
CALLGHPRDEQYF
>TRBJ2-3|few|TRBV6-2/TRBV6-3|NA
TGTGCCAGCGGTGCAGTCTTAAGCACAGATACGCAGTATTTT
CASGAVLSTDTQYF
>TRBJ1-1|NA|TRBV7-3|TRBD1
TGTGCCAGCAGCGCGGGACAGGGGTACACTGAAGCTTTCTTT
CASSAGQGYTEAFF
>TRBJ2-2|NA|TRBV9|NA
TGTGCCAGCAGCGAGACCCCCAAGAACACCGGGGAGCTGTTTTTT
CASSETPKNTGELFF
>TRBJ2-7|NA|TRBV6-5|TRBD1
TGTGCCAGCAGTACGACAGGGGGCGCCTCCTACGAGCAGTACTTC
CASSTTGGASYEQYF
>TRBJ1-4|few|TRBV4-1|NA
TGCGCCAGCAGCCCCTCCCAGCTTCACAATGAAAAACTGTTTTTT
CASSPSQLHNEKLFF
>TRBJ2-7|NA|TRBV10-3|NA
TGTGCCATCAGTGAGTGGAAAAGCTCCTACGAGCAGTACTTC
CAISEWKSSYEQYF
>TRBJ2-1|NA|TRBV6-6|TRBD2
TGTGCCAGCAGCCCCGTGCGGGGGGCCTGGAATGAGCAGTTCTTC
CASSPVRGAWNEQFF
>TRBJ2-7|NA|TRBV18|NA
TGTGCCAGCTCACCGGGGCCCTTCTCCTACGAGCAGTACTTC
CASSPGPFSYEQYF
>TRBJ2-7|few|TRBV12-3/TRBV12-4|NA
TGTGCCAGCAGTTCCCAGGTCAGGGGCGGTGAGCAGTACTTC
CASSSQVRGGEQYF
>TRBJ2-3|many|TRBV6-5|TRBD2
TGTGCCAGCAGTTACTCGATGGCGGGAGGGATCGCCAATAGAGATACGCAGTATTTT
CASSYSMAGGIANRDTQYF
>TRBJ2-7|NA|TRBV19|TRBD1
TGTGCCAGTAGTCCGAGAGGGACAGGGCACCCGGAGCAGTACTTC
CASSPRGTGHPEQYF
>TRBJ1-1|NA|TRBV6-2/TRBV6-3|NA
TGTGCCAGCAGTTACTCGGTGGCAAACACTGAAGCTTTCTTT
CASSYSVANTEAFF
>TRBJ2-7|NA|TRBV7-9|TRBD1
TGTGCCAGTCAGGGGGCGTCCTACGAGCAGTACTTC
CASQGASYEQYF
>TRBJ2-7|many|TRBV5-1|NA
TGCGCCAGCAGCTTGGGAGGGTTCCCCTCCTACGAGCAGTACTTC
CASSLGGFPSYEQYF
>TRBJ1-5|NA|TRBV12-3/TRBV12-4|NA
TGTGCCAGCAGTGACGGATACAATCAGCCCCAGCATTTT
CASSDGYNQPQHF
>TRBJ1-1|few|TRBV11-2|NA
TGTGCCAGCAGCTTGTCCGGGACAACCAACACTGAAGCTTTCTTT
CASSLSGTTNTEAFF
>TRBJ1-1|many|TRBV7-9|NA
TGTGCCAGCAGCGACCGGAACACTGAAGCTTTCTTT
CASSDRNTEAFF
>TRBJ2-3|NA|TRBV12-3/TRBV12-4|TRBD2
TGTGCCAGCAGTTCAGATGGTAGCGGGACAGATACGCAGTATTTT
CASSSDGSGTDTQYF
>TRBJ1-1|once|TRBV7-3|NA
TGTGCCAGCAGCTCCTCCCCAGGGGTCGCTGAAGCTTTCTTT
CASSSSPGVAEAFF
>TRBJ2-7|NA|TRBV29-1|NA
TGCAGCGTTGATGAAGGGAGCTCCTACGAGCAGTACTTC
CSVDEGSSYEQYF
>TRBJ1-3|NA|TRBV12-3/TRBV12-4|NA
TGTGCCAGCAGCATCCGAAACACCATATATTTT
CASSIRNTIYF
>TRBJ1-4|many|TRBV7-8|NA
TGTGCCAGCAGCCGGGGGCGGACTAATGAAAAACTGTTTTTT
CASSRGRTNEKLFF
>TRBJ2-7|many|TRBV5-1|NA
TGCGCCAGCAGCTTGGGGGGAACGGCCAACTACGAGCAGTACTTC
CASSLGGTANYEQYF
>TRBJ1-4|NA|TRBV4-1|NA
TGCGCCAGCAGCCGAGGGTTGGGTGAAAAACTGTTTTTT
CASSRGLGEKLFF
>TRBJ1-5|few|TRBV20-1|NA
TGCAGTGCTAGAGTCCACTCTAATCAGCCCCAGCATTTT
CSARVHSNQPQHF
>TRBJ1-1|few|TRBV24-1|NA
TGTGCCACCCGCGACGAATTGAACACTGAAGCTTTCTTT
CATRDELNTEAFF
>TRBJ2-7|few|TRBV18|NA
TGTGCCAGCTCAGCGGGGCACTCCTACGAGCAGTACTTC
CASSAGHSYEQYF
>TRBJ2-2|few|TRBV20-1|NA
TGCAGTGCTAGGGGCCAGAGCACCGGGGAGCTGTTTTTT
CSARGQSTGELFF
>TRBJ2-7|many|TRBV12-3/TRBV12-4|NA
TGTGCCAGCAGTTTCGGACAGAACTACGAGCAGTACTTC
CASSFGQNYEQYF
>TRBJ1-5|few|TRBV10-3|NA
TGTGCCATCAGTACAGGAAAGAATCAGCCCCAGCATTTT
CAISTGKNQPQHF
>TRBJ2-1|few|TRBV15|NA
TGTGCCACCAGCAGAGATCAAGGGGCAGGGGAGTTCTTC
CATSRDQGAGEFF
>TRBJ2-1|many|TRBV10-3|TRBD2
TGTGCCATCAGTGTCACCGGACTAGCGCTAACCCCAAGCTCCTACAATGAGCAGTTCTTC
CAISVTGLALTPSSYNEQFF
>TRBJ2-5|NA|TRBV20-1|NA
TGCAGTGCTAGAGATTGGTGGGAGACCCAGTACTTC
CSARDWWETQYF
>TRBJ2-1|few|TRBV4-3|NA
TGCGCCAGCAGCCAAGAGTACGTCAATGAGCAGTTCTTC
CASSQEYVNEQFF
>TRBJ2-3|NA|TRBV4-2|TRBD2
TGTGCCAGCAGCCAAGTCACTAGCGTGGCAGATACGCAGTATTTT
CASSQVTSVADTQYF
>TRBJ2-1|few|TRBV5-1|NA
TGCGCCAGCAGCTTGGCCGGACAGAGCTCCTACAATGAGCAGTTCTTC
CASSLAGQSSYNEQFF
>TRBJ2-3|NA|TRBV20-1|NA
TGCAGTGCTAGAGATCAAGGGGTCTGGGACACAGATACGCAGTATTTT
CSARDQGVWDTDTQYF
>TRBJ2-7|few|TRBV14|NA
TGTGCCAGCAGCCAACAGGTAACCTACGAGCAGTACTTC
CASSQQVTYEQYF
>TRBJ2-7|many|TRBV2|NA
TGTGCCAGCAATATCCAGGGACCCTCCTCCTACGAGCAGTACTTC
CASNIQGPSSYEQYF